This TCR beta chain is from a study of tumor-infiltrating lymphocytes in primary liver carcinoma. With around 450 ng total RNA as template and a constant-region primer, TCR beta cDNA was made. Three rounds of nested multiplex PCR with slightly modified ARM-PCR produced TCR beta libraries. The first two PCR rounds used TRBV1-TRBV30 primers with a Cbeta primer, 10 cycles each. TCRdb re-called the multiplex PCR reads with MiXCR, one entry per CDR3 protein. The sample carries 75,000 to 80,000 distinct CDR3 sequences, roughly 71% recorded once. At least ten counts were recorded for this clonotype. The germline V gene has CDR1 LGHNA and CDR2 YSLEER. V lost 1 base to trimming and J lost 5 bases, with 11 bases between them. This CDR3 spans 15 amino acids. The approximately 17-32 mg bulk tissue piece was not sorted before simultaneous RNA and DNA extraction.

The TCR comes from a man aged 35-49 years with primary liver carcinoma and hepatitis B virus infection. J is TRBJ2-2 and V is TRBV4-3; D might be TRBD1 (6 bases). Sequenced material: tumor-adjacent normal liver tissue. Here the CDR3 DNA reads TGCGCCAGCAGCCAAGCCGCAGGGGATACCGGGGAGCTGTTTTTT. It yields the protein CASSQAAGDTGELFF.